This T cell receptor (beta chain) derives from a study of T cells in Graves' hyperthyroidism and ophthalmopathy (dated by TCRdb to the late 2010s). For the wider study: Peripheral blood was sampled at the time of initial diagnosis, prior to any treatment. An independent validation cohort of 18 to 20 hyperthyroidism patients and approximately 15 patients who later progressed to ophthalmopathy tested prospective prediction of ophthalmopathy. TCR V-J signatures able to tell the groups apart were searched for in a discovery cohort of 90 to 100 patients, of whom around 43 had Graves' ophthalmopathy and 57 had stable Graves' hyperthyroidism. After blood sampling, hyperthyroidism patients were treated with methimazole at a starting dose of 30 mg daily, and ophthalmopathy patients were treated with high-dose intravenous methylprednisolone. The paper describes TCR Vbeta CDR3 sequencing of 120 to 150 peripheral blood samples, made up of approximately 40 ophthalmopathy patients, around 78 hyperthyroidism patients and 17 progressor patients. In over five Graves' hyperthyroidism patients, the study also compared T-cell repertoires from thyroid tissue with T-cell repertoires from blood. The 75 to 100 discovery patients were randomly split 7:3 into training and test sets. On the study overall, not on this receptor specifically: Most expanded thyroid clonotypes (frequency above 0.001) were also detected in blood, a finding suggesting that blood repertoires may reflect thyroid immune responses. Ophthalmopathy was separated from stable hyperthyroidism by a 13 V-J signature model, with 85% to 90% sensitivity and approximately 84% specificity obtained in cross-validation and 80%/75% obtained in testing. Sample size was not statistically predetermined, and investigators were not blinded to group allocation. In validation, the model predicted progression to ophthalmopathy a median of around 6.5 months before onset, with roughly 68% sensitivity and almost 75% specificity.

Regarding this clonotype: Its antigen target is currently unknown. Base-call qualities are not available, and no considerably larger clone is one nucleotide away.

The TCR beta CDR3 regions were amplified from the RNA transcripts. The first round of RT-PCR for the TCR CDR3 was performed with the HTBI primer set and the Qiagen OneStep RT-PCR kit. The libraries were constructed in a second round of multiplex PCR and then size-selected and purified. Sequencing of the libraries was done on an Illumina HiSeq2000 using paired-end 100 bp reads. From the authors' description of their analysis: SOAPnuke was used to process the raw data, removing reads that contained adapters or uncalled bases, had a mean Phred below 15, or lacked an exact match to the constant primer or identifier. High-quality paired reads were merged using COPE v1.2.5, and each unique nucleotide sequence was defined as a clonotype. MiTCR v1.1 was used to align the clonotypes against IMGT TRBV, TRBD and TRBJ reference segments. The analysis included only V-J combinations with a frequency above 0.0001, which together covered around 99% of the repertoires. The TCS score was defined as F50 (clonal expansion) divided by E x V (chaos), with BLOSUM62-based TCRdist calculated between CDR3 peptides within each V-J. Welch's t-statistics and random forest reduced 500 to 650 V-J features to 13, which were used in a naive Bayes classifier (R e1071). TCRdb reprocessed the public reads (quality trimming at Q25 with fastp, clone calling with MiXCR) and kept in-frame beta chains. Records with the same CDR3 protein are collapsed into one entry carrying the most frequent genes and DNA. The V and J calls and clone size come from TCRdb's table, not from the authors' own analysis. The sample has approximately 260,000 distinct CDR3 sequences on record, around 15% of them singletons. The ten top clones hold 30% of the sample.

Hyperthyroidism patients were aged 18 to 65 years and newly diagnosed, with disease duration of less than 2 months. Patients with uncontrolled infections, other autoimmune diseases, pregnancy or lactation were excluded. Diagnoses were established on the basis of clinical symptoms, serum thyroxine and TRAb, thyroid ultrasound, and orbital computed tomography. Blood from progressor patients was collected at the time of first diagnosis with hyperthyroidism, before any ophthalmopathy symptoms had appeared. Ficoll-Paque density gradient centrifugation was used to isolate PBMCs from about 10 ml of fresh peripheral blood. Progressor patients were initially diagnosed with Graves' hyperthyroidism and developed ophthalmopathy during follow-up. Total RNA was extracted with Trizol reagent, and quality was checked on an Agilent 2100 Bioanalyzer. Sample: blood. The source is a woman aged 45-59 years with Graves' hyperthyroidism that later progressed to Graves' ophthalmopathy.

The CDR3 region reads CASSPPGQSAYEQYF. DNA sequence: TGTGCCAGCAGTCCTCCGGGGCAGAGCGCCTACGAGCAGTACTTC. The V gene is TRBV28 and the J gene is TRBJ2-7; the D gene assignment is perhaps TRBD1 or TRBD2, with each matching 5 bases. The CDR3 contains 15 residues, cysteine and phenylalanine counted. Left in the record is the CDR3 DNA by itself, 45 bases read in frame from the first base. For CDR1 and CDR2, the germline V gene lists MDHEN and SYDVKM. The trim is 5 bases for V and 2 bases for J, with a gap of 16 bases between the germline ends.